The clone carrying this TCR beta chain was recorded a few times. The data derive from a study of CD8+ T cells in alopecia areata. Specified treatment: oral pan-JAK inhibitor, 5-10 mg twice daily. Collected material from alopecia areata patients comprised lesional scalp punch biopsies and peripheral blood. It was from PBMCs that CD4+ and CD8+ T cells were sorted. Per the germline V gene, CDR1 is SQVTM and CDR2 is ANQGSEA. The CDR3 spans 13 residues. V dropped 4 bases and J dropped 6 bases, with 15 bases sitting between them. Investigators isolated RNA and reverse transcribed it into cDNA to act as the sequencing template. Method: immunoSEQ multiplex PCR; TCRdb's copy keeps in-frame clones and lacks some. The sample has 190,000 or so clones, roughly 60% seen once.

V usage is TRBV29-1 and J usage is TRBJ1-1; D ambiguous. The sequenced sample was CD4+ T cells sorted from blood, obtained at week 24, from a patient treated with tofacitinib. The origin of this receptor is a human donor with alopecia areata. The CDR3 DNA sequence: TGCAGCGTTGTAGGAGGTAATCTCGCTGAAGCTTTCTTT. Translation gives CSVVGGNLAEAFF.